Below, 18 T cell receptor beta chains from the same sample are listed, as sequenced in a study of blood T cell repertoires in COVID-19. Clones were sequenced by immunoSEQ multiplex PCR, and TCRdb holds only the in-frame ones, with some missing. The sample has roughly 90,000 clones, roughly 84% seen once. Sequences were obtained from peripheral blood. Receptors were obtained from a woman of 80 years or more with active or convalescent COVID-19.

The chain has TRBV6-2 or TRBV6-3 and TRBJ2-2; 9 nucleotides align to TRBD1. CDR3 size: 18 residues. Per the germline V gene, CDR1 is MNHEY and CDR2 is SVGEGT. V trimming: 0 bases; J trimming: 4 bases; junction bases outside the gene matches: 9. The DNA of the CDR3 is TGTGCCAGCAGTTACTCACAGGGGGCTACGTACGGCACCGGGGAGCTGTTTTTT. As protein: CASSYSQGATYGTGELFF.

The rearrangement joins TRBV28 to TRBJ1-2; D gene ambiguous. V shed 6 bases and J shed 8 bases, with 16 bases lying between them. The V gene's germline CDR1 is MDHEN and CDR2 SYDVKM. CDR3 size: 13 residues. CDR3 coding DNA: TGTGCCAGCAGCCAAACCCAAATCAGAGGCTACACCTTC. It yields the protein CASSQTQIRGYTF.

The chain employs TRBV29-1 and TRBJ2-2; 7 bases are a match to TRBD1. This CDR3 spans 14 amino acids. V lost 1 base and J lost 4; bases outside the gene matches: 3. Germline V lookup: CDR1 SQVTM, CDR2 ANQGSEA. CDR3 protein: CSVEANRGTGELFF. CDR3 sequence (DNA): TGCAGCGTTGAAGCCAACAGGGGCACCGGGGAGCTGTTTTTT.

This sequence joins TRBV3-1 (or the pseudogene TRBV3-2) and TRBJ2-1; 8 bases are shared with TRBD2. Unmatched junction bases numbered 7, after V lost 3 bases and J lost 9 bases. Germline lookup yields CDR1 LGHDT and CDR2 YNNKEL (reference sequence). The CDR3 loop spans 14 amino acids. DNA of the CDR3: TGTGCCAGCAGCCAGCGGGGGGCCGACTCTGAGCAGTTCTTC. Its translation is CASSQRGADSEQFF.

This clone came up once. The chain recombines TRBV5-1 with TRBJ2-3; 7 bases match TRBD2. Germline loops: CDR1 SGHRS, CDR2 YFSETQ. The CDR3 runs to 13 residues. J gave up 4 bases and V 6 bases, and 5 bases lay outside the gene matches. CDR3 protein: CASTRDYSDTQYF. CDR3 DNA sequence: TGCGCCAGCACAAGGGACTACTCAGATACGCAGTATTTT.

This sequence joins TRBV5-1 and TRBJ2-3; D gene uncertain. Germline CDR1 is SGHRS and CDR2 is YFSETQ. Between the trimmed V and J ends, which lost 2 bases and 2 bases, there was a span of 9 bases. The CDR3 length is 14 residues. This chain's CDR3 is CASSFRIATDTQYF. As DNA, the CDR3 is TGCGCCAGCAGCTTTAGGATAGCCACAGATACGCAGTATTTT.

The rearrangement links TRBV2 to TRBJ2-1; TRBD2 aligns across 11 bases. The junction had 7 bases not matched to a gene; V was cut back by 6 bases and J by 6 bases. Germline lookup yields CDR1 SNHLY and CDR2 FYNNEI. The CDR3 is made up of 15 amino acids. This CDR3 is CASRPLAGATNEQFF. The CDR3 DNA follows: TGTGCCAGCAGACCACTAGCGGGGGCGACCAATGAGCAGTTCTTC.

The rearrangement uses TRBV27 and TRBJ2-2; the D gene is possibly TRBD1 (5 bases). CDR1 and CDR2 from the germline V gene are MNHEY and SMNVEV (reference sequence). CDR3 length: 14 residues. V lost 5 bases, J lost 4 bases, and 11 bases lay in between. Here the CDR3 reads CASSGPGITGELFF. CDR3 in DNA: TGTGCCAGCAGTGGGCCAGGGATCACCGGGGAGCTGTTTTTT.

The chain is built from TRBV5-1 and TRBJ1-4; TRBD1 might be the D (6 bases). The V gene's germline CDR1 is SGHRS and CDR2 YFSETQ. This CDR3 has 14 amino acids. V lost 6 bases to trimming and J lost 0 bases, with 9 bases between them. In nucleotides, the CDR3 is TGCGCCAGCACCCAGGGGCCAACTAATGAAAAACTGTTTTTT. This gives the protein CASTQGPTNEKLFF.

V and J are TRBV3-1 (or the pseudogene TRBV3-2) and TRBJ2-5; no clear D. Per germline, CDR1 LGHDT and CDR2 YNNKEL (reference sequence). The CDR3 consists of 13 residues. V was pared by 4 bases and J by 2 bases, with 8 bases between. The CDR3 loop reads CASSRSDQETQYF. The CDR3 DNA reads as TGTGCCAGCAGCCGCAGCGATCAAGAGACCCAGTACTTC.

The genes are TRBV28 and TRBJ2-7, with TRBD1 matching over 7 bases. Unmatched junction bases numbered 7, after V lost 5 bases and J lost 3 bases. The CDR3 spans 14 residues. The germline V gene has CDR1 MDHEN and CDR2 SYDVKM. The CDR3 is CASSRPGTVYEQYF. The DNA of the CDR3 is TGTGCCAGCAGTCGTCCCGGGACAGTCTACGAGCAGTACTTC.

This rearrangement joins TRBV7-9 to TRBJ1-2; D remains unclear. The germline gives CDR1 SEHNR, CDR2 FQNEAQ (reference sequence). The length of the CDR3 is 13 residues. Deletions cut 4 bases from V and 2 bases from J, with 8 bases between. CDR3 amino acids: CASSSLWNYGYTF. The CDR3 DNA follows: TGTGCCAGCAGCTCTCTATGGAACTATGGCTACACCTTC.

The J gene is TRBJ2-3, the V gene TRBV6-2 or TRBV6-3; 9 bases align to TRBD2. J was trimmed by 0 bases and V by 2 bases; bases with no gene match: 9. The CDR3 loop spans 18 amino acids. Germline V gene lookup returns CDR1 MNHEY and CDR2 SVGEGT. CDR3 in amino acids: CASSYVAGAPTSTDTQYF. DNA for the CDR3: TGTGCCAGCAGTTACGTAGCGGGGGCCCCAACTAGCACAGATACGCAGTATTTT.

This clone was detected ten times or more. The J gene is TRBJ2-7, the V gene TRBV7-2; maybe TRBD2 (8 bases). This CDR3 comprises 15 residues. Germline CDR1 and CDR2: SGHTA and FQGNSA. The V end was cut by 5 bases, the J end by 0 bases, with 14 bases between. The DNA for the CDR3 is TGTGCCAGCAGCCCAGGGGGGACTAGCTCCTACGAGCAGTACTTC. It encodes CASSPGGTSSYEQYF.

J is TRBJ2-3 and V is TRBV7-8; 7 bases map to TRBD2. The CDR3 runs to 15 residues. V trimming: 4 bases; J trimming: 5 bases; junction bases outside the gene matches: 9. The germline V gene has CDR1 SGHVS and CDR2 FQNEAQ. The CDR3 sequence: CASSYDRRELDTQYF. CDR3 DNA: TGTGCCAGCAGCTATGATCGGCGGGAGCTAGATACGCAGTATTTT.

The rearrangement joins TRBV28 to TRBJ2-5, with D tentatively TRBD1 (5 bases). Germline V lookup: CDR1 MDHEN, CDR2 SYDVKM. The CDR3 runs 17 residues. The V end lost 2 bases, the J end lost 1 base, and 17 bases lay between the germline ends. CDR3 loop: CASSLPRQTAIQETQYF. The CDR3 nucleotides read TGTGCCAGCAGTTTACCCAGGCAGACAGCAATCCAAGAGACCCAGTACTTC. The variable domain in full, with the rest retrieved from reference TRBV28 and TRBJ2-5, is DVKVTQSSRYLVKRTGEKVFLECVQDMDHENMFWYRQDPGLGLRLIYFSYDVKMKEKGDIPEGYSVSREKKERFSLILESASTNQTSMYLCASSLPRQTAIQETQYFGPGTRLLVL.

The gene calls are TRBV7-3 and TRBJ2-7; TRBD1 agrees at 8 bases. The V gene end was trimmed by 5 bases and the J gene end by 4 bases; junction bases not matched to a gene: 4. The CDR3 totals 13 residues. The germline V gene has CDR1 SGHTA and CDR2 FQGTGA. The CDR3 DNA reads as TGTGCCAGCAGCCCTGGACAGGGTTACGAGCAGTACTTC. Translation: CASSPGQGYEQYF.

This chain uses TRBV30 with TRBJ2-7, with 13 bases aligning to TRBD2. Germline V gives CDR1 GTSNPN, CDR2 SVGIG (reference sequence). CDR3 length: 17 residues. J gave up 1 base and V 1 base, and 7 bases lay outside the gene matches. CDR3 nucleotide sequence: TGTGCCTGGAGTGGGGTACTAGCGGGAGGGTTTTCCTACGAGCAGTACTTC. It yields the protein CAWSGVLAGGFSYEQYF. Supplemented by reference TRBV30 and TRBJ2-7, the full variable domain reads SQTIHQWPATLVQPVGSPLSLECTVEGTSNPNLYWYRQAAGRGLQLLFYSVGIGQISSEVPQNLSASRPQDRQFILSSKKLLLSDSGFYLCAWSGVLAGGFSYEQYFGPGTRLTVT.